This TCR beta chain emerged from a study of blood T cell repertoires in COVID-19. Study as a whole: The origin of the acute and convalescent COVID-19 samples was the United States, Italy and Spain. T cells, B-cell-depleted T cells, or PBMCs supplied cDNA or gDNA.

The germline V gene has CDR1 SGHNT and CDR2 YYREEE (reference sequence). This CDR3 is built from 15 residues. V lost 3 bases to trimming and J lost 3 bases; unmatched junction nucleotides: 7. Seattle participants joined during active infection and were tracked over time. In the original workflow: The assay estimated nucleated cells by amplifying reference gene primers. TCRdb keeps only in-frame clones here, not all; method: immunoSEQ multiplex PCR. That table supplies the V and J calls and clone size; D and trimming were determined from the DNA. Of approximately 180,000 clones in the sample, around 85% were seen once.

The rearrangement links TRBV5-4 to TRBJ2-5; TRBD2 agrees at 8 bases. The origin of this receptor is a person between 70 and 80 years old with COVID-19, enrolled during active disease. Material: peripheral blood. The CDR3: CASSSPSGGEETQYF. CDR3 bases: TGTGCCAGCAGCTCCCCCTCCGGGGGGGAAGAGACCCAGTACTTC.